The clone carrying this T cell receptor (beta chain) was found once. These data are taken from a study of blood T cell repertoires in COVID-19. Overall study context: The study drew acute and convalescent COVID-19 samples from the United States, Italy and Spain. Sources were T cells, B-cell-depleted T cells, or PBMCs; the material itself was cDNA or gDNA.

In the authors' methods: Amplified reference gene primers provided the basis for estimating nucleated cell counts. Assay used: immunoSEQ multiplex PCR; TCRdb lists only in-frame clones, some missing. V, J and clone size reflect that table, while D and trimming were determined from the DNA. The table has over 200,000 clones, over 75% seen once; the top ten hold roughly 7.9%. CDR1 and CDR2 from the germline V gene are SGHNT and YYREEE (reference sequence). Trimming removed 2 bases from V and 5 bases from J, with 15 bases in between. The CDR3 runs 15 residues. The chain is built from TRBV5-4 and TRBJ2-3; D uncertain. The TCR was taken from a woman older than 75 with acute or convalescent COVID-19. The sample was peripheral blood. Here the CDR3 DNA reads TGTGCCAGCAGCTTACCGGGTCGGAAGAAAGATACGCAGTATTTT. Translating gives CASSLPGRKKDTQYF. The complete variable domain, with remaining parts taken from reference TRBV5-4 and TRBJ2-3, reads ETGVTQSPTHLIKTRGQQVTLRCSSQSGHNTVSWYQQALGQGPQFIFQYYREEENGRGNFPPRFSGLQFPNYSSELNVNALELDDSALYLCASSLPGRKKDTQYFGPGTRLTVL.